This T cell receptor (beta chain) was identified during a study of cytomegalovirus exposure and HLA in healthy donors. As to this clone: Its antigen is unknown.

Trimming left V 0 bases short and J 2 bases short, with 10 bases between. CDR3 length equals 15 residues. CDR1 is SGHNT and CDR2 is YENEEA in the germline V gene. TCRdb's copy holds only in-frame clones and misses some; the assay was immunoSEQ multiplex PCR. Altogether approximately 60,000 clones are present, about 92% being singletons, with the ten largest covering 5.8%. Findings of the study overall: The study put 150 or so TCR beta chains on its list as cytomegalovirus-associated. In vitro, three CMV-associated chains proved specific for CMV antigens. Clusters of TCRs from the first cohort tended to co-occur in the roughly 120 validation repertoires (as a later analysis found).

V and J are TRBV11-3 and TRBJ1-2, with no clear D. The clonotype originates from a woman aged 18-30 years in good health and CMV-seronegative. Sequenced: PBMCs. As DNA, the CDR3 is TGTGCCAGCAGCTTAGATCCAGGCAGCAACTATGGCTACACCTTC. It is translated as CASSLDPGSNYGYTF.